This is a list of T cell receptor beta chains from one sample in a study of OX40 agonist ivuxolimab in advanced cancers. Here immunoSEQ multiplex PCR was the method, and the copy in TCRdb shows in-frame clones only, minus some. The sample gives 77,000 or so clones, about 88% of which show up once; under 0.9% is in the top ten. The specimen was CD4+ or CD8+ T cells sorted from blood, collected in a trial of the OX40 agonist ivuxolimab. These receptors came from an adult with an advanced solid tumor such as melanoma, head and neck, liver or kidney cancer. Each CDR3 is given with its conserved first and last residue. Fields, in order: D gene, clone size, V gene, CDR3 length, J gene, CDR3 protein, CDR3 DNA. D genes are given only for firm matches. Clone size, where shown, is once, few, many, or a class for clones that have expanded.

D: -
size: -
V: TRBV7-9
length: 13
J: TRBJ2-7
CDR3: CASSLAQYYEQYF
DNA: TGTGCCAGCAGCTTAGCACAGTACTACGAGCAGTACTTC

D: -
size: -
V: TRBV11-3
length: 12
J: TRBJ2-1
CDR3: CASSSEGIEQFF
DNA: TGTGCCAGCAGCTCCGAAGGGATTGAGCAGTTCTTC

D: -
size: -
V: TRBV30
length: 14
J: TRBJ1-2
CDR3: CAWSRAGRQGGYTF
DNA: TGTGCCTGGAGTCGGGCAGGGAGGCAGGGTGGCTACACCTTC

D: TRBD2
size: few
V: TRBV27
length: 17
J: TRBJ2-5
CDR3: CASSSTSRGGTHGTQYF
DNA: TGTGCCAGCAGTTCCACCTCTCGCGGGGGGACCCACGGGACCCAGTACTTC

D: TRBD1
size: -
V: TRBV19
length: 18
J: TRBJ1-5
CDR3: CASSRGLDRAPLLQPQHF
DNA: TGTGCCAGTAGCCGAGGCTTGGACAGGGCCCCCCTCCTCCAGCCCCAGCATTTT

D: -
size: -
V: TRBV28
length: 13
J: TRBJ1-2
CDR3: CASSSGNNYGYTF
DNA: TGTGCCAGCAGTTCCGGGAATAACTATGGCTACACCTTC

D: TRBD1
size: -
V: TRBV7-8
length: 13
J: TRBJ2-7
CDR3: CASSAQGSYEQYF
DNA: TGTGCCAGCAGCGCACAGGGGTCGTACGAGCAGTACTTC

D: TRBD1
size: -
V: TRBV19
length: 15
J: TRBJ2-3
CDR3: CASSPRTGAADTQYF
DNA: TGTGCCAGTAGTCCCCGGACAGGGGCAGCCGATACGCAGTATTTT

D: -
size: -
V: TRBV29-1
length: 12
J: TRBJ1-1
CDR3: CSVARGGTEAFF
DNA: TGCAGCGTTGCGAGGGGAGGCACTGAAGCTTTCTTT

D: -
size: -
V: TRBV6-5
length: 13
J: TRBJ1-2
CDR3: CASSYSSNYGYTF
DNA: TGTGCCAGCAGTTACTCCTCCAACTATGGCTACACCTTC